This TCR beta chain emerged from a study of chronic HIV infection and antiretroviral therapy (dated by TCRdb to the mid-2010s). As concerns this clonotype: No cognate antigen has been identified for it. Possible read error: a much larger clone is one base away.

The library was produced with 5' RACE. TCRdb names Illumina MiSeq as the instrument used. Using fastp trimming at Q25 and MiXCR clonotype assembly, TCRdb reanalyzed the public sequencing data and kept in-frame beta chains. Records with the same CDR3 protein are collapsed into one entry carrying the most frequent genes and DNA. Counted in this sample were some 38,000 distinct CDR3 sequences; more than 8% of them appeared once. The ten most abundant clones make up 2.9% of the sample. The CDR1 and CDR2 encoded by the germline V gene are SGHTA and FQGNSA. V loses 5 bases at its end and J loses 6 bases; junction bases beyond the gene matches: 6. The CDR3, from cysteine to phenylalanine, totals 15 residues. Only the CDR3 portion is preserved as DNA: 45 bases, with reading frame beginning at the first base.

The receptor comes from an adult who had HIV and had not received antiretroviral therapy, or was an uninfected healthy control (not recorded which). The chain couples TRBV7-2 to TRBJ2-7, with 14 central nucleotides matching TRBD2. Specimen: peripheral blood. Here is the DNA: TGTGCCAGCAGCCCCGGGACTAGCGGGAGAAGCGAGCAGTACTTC. It specifies CASSPGTSGRSEQYF.